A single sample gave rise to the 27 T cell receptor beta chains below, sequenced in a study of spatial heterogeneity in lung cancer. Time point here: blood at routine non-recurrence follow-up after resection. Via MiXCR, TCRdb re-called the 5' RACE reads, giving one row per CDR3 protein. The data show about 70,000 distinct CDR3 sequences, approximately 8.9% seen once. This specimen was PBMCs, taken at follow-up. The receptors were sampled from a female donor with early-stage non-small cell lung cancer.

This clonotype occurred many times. This CDR3 is CASSTLQDTQYF. The CDR3 DNA sequence: TGTGCCAGCAGCACGCTTCAAGATACGCAGTATTTT. J is TRBJ2-3 and V is TRBV5-4, with unresolved D. This CDR3 contains 12 residues. Trimming shortened V by 4 bases and J by 5 bases, and 8 bases separated the two germline ends. Germline values: CDR1 SGHNT, CDR2 YYREEE (reference sequence).

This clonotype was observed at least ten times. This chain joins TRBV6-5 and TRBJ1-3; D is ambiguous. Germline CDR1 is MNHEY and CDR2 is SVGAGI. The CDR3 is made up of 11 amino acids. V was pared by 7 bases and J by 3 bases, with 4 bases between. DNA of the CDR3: TGTGCCAGCATCCGTGGAAACACCATATATTTT. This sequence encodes CASIRGNTIYF.

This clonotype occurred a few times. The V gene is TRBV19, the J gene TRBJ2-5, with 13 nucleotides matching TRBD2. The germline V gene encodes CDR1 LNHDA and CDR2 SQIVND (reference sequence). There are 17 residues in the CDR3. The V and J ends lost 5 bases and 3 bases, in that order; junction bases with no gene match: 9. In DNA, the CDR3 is TGTGCCAGTAGTCCCATGCGACTAGCGGGAGGTAAAGAGACCCAGTACTTC. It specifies CASSPMRLAGGKETQYF. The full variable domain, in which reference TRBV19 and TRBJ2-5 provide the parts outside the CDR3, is DGGITQSPKYLFRKEGQNVTLSCEQNLNHDAMYWYRQDPGQGLRLIYYSQIVNDFQKGDIAEGYSVSREKKESFPLTVTSAQKNPTAFYLCASSPMRLAGGKETQYFGPGTRLLVL.

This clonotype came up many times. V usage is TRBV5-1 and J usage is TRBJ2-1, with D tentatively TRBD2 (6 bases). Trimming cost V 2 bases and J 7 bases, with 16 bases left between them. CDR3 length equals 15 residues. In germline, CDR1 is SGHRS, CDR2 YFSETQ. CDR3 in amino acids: CASSFGLIMGNEQFF. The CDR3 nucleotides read TGCGCCAGCAGCTTCGGACTAATCATGGGGAATGAGCAGTTCTTC.

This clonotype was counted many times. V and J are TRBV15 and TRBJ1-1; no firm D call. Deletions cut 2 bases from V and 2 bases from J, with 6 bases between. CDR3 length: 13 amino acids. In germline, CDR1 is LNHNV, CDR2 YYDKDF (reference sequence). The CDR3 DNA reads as TGTGCCACCAGCAGATCGGGCAACACTGAAGCTTTCTTT. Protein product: CATSRSGNTEAFF.

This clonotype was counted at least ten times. CDR3 in amino acids: CSAGTGSYEQYF. CDR3 DNA sequence: TGCAGCGCTGGGACAGGATCCTACGAGCAGTACTTC. The chain combines TRBV29-1 with TRBJ2-7; the match to TRBD1 covers 8 bases. The V segment lost 7 bases and the J segment 1 base; nucleotides outside the gene matches: 3. CDR1 is SQVTM and CDR2 is ANQGSEA in the germline V gene. The CDR3 has 12 amino acids.

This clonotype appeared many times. CDR3 residues: CASSWGAHQPQHF. In nucleotides, the CDR3 is TGTGCCAGCAGCTGGGGGGCCCATCAGCCCCAGCATTTT. The chain joins TRBV7-2 to TRBJ1-5; D possibly corresponds to TRBD1 (6 bases). Trimming took 4 bases from V and 5 from J, leaving 9 bases between them. There are 13 residues in the CDR3. In germline, CDR1 is SGHTA, CDR2 FQGNSA.

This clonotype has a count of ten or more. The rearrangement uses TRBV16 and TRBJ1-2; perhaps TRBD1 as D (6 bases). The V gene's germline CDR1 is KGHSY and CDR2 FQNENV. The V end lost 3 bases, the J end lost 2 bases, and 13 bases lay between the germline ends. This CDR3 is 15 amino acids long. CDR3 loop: CASSQTGHPNYGYTF. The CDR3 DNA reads TGTGCCAGCAGCCAGACAGGACACCCAAACTATGGCTACACCTTC. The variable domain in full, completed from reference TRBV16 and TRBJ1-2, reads GEEVAQTPKHLVRGEGQKAKLYCAPIKGHSYVFWYQQVLKNEFKFLISFQNENVFDETGMPKERFSAKCLPNSPCSLEIQATKLEDSAVYFCASSQTGHPNYGYTFGSGTRLTVV.

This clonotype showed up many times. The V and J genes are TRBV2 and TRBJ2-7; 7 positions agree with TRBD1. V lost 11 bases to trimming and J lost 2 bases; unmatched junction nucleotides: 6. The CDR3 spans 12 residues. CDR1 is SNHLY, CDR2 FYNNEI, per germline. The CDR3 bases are TGTGCCTCCTCGGACAGGACCTACGAGCAGTACTTC. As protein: CASSDRTYEQYF.

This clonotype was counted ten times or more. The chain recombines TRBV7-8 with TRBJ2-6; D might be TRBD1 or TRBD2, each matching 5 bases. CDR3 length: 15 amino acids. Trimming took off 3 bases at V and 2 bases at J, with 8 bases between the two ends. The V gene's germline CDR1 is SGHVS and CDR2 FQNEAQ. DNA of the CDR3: TGTGCCAGCAGCTTTGGGGGTGCTGGGGCCAACGTCCTGACTTTC. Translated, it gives CASSFGGAGANVLTF.

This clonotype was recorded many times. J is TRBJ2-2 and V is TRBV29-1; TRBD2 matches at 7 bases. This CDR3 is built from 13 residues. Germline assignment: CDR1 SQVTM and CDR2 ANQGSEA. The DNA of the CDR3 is TGCACCCGGGGGGACCCGAACACCGGGGAGCTGTTTTTT. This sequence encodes CTRGDPNTGELFF.

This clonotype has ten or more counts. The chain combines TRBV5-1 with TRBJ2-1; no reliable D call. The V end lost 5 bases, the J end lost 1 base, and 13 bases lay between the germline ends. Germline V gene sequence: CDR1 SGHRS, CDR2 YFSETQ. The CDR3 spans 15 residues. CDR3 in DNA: TGCGCCAGCAGACAGAGACTCACATCCTACAATGAGCAGTTCTTC. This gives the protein CASRQRLTSYNEQFF.

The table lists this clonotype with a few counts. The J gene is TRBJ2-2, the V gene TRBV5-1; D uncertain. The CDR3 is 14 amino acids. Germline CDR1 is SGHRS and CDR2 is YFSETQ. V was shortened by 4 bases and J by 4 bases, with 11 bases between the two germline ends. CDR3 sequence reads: CASSPRSATGELFF. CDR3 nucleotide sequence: TGCGCCAGCAGCCCCCGGAGCGCCACCGGGGAGCTGTTTTTT.

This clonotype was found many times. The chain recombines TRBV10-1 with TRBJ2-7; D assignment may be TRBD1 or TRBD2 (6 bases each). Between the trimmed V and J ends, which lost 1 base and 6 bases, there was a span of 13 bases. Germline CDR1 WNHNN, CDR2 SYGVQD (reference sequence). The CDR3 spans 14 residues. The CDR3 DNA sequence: TGCGCCAGCAGTGAGTATCCCACGGGGGCCGAGCAGTACTTC. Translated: CASSEYPTGAEQYF.

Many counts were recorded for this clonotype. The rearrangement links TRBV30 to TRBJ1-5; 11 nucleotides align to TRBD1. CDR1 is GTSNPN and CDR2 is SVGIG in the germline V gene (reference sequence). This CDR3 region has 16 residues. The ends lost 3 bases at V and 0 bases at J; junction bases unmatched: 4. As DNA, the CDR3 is TGTGCCTGGAGCCGAGGGACAGGGGGTAGCAATCAGCCCCAGCATTTT. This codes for CAWSRGTGGSNQPQHF. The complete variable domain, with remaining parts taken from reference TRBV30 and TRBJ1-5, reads SQTIHQWPATLVQPVGSPLSLECTVEGTSNPNLYWYRQAAGRGLQLLFYSVGIGQISSEVPQNLSASRPQDRQFILSSKKLLLSDSGFYLCAWSRGTGGSNQPQHFGDGTRLSIL.

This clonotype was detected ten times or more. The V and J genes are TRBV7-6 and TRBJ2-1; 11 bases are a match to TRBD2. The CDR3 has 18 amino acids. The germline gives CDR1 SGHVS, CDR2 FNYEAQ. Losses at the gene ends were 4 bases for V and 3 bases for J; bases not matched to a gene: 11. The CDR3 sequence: CASSSYLGLAGYYNEQFF. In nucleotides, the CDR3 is TGTGCCAGCAGCTCGTACCTTGGACTAGCGGGCTACTACAATGAGCAGTTCTTC.

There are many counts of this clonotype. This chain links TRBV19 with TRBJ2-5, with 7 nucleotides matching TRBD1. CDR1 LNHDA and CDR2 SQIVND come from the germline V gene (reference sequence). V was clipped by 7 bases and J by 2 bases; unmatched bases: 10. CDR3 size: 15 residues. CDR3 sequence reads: CASTKTGIMQETQYF. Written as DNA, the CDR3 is TGTGCCAGTACCAAGACAGGGATCATGCAAGAGACCCAGTACTTC.

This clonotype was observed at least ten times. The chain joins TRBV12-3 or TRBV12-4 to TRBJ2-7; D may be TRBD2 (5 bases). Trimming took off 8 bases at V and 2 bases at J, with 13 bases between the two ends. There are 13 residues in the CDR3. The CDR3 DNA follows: TGTGCCAGCGGTAACAGCGGCCCCTACGAGCAGTACTTC. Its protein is CASGNSGPYEQYF.

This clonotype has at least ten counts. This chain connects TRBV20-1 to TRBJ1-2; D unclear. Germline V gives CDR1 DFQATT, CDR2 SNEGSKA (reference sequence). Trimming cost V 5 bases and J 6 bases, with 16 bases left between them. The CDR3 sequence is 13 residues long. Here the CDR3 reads CSASNQPGDGYTF. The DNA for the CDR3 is TGCAGTGCTTCCAACCAACCGGGAGATGGCTACACCTTC.

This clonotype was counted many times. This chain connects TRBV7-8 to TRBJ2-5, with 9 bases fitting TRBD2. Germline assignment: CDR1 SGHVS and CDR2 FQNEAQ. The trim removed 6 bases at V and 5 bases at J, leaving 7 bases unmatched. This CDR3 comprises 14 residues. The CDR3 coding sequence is TGTGCCAGCAGGCGGGAGGGCCGAGGGGAGACCCAGTACTTC. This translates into CASRREGRGETQYF.

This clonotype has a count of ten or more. As DNA, the CDR3 is TGTGCCATCAGTGAGATTGGTAATAGCAATCAGCCCCAGCATTTT. Protein product: CAISEIGNSNQPQHF. The chain combines TRBV10-3 with TRBJ1-5; no firm D call. Germline V gene lookup returns CDR1 ENHRY and CDR2 SYGVKD. This CDR3 spans 15 amino acids. Trimming shortened V by 2 bases and J by 0 bases, and 8 bases separated the two germline ends.

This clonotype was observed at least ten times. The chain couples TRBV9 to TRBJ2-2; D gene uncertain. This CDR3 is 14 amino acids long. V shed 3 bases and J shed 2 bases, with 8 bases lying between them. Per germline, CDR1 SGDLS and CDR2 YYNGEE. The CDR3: CASSANLNTGELFF. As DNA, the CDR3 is TGTGCCAGCAGCGCCAACTTAAACACCGGGGAGCTGTTTTTT.

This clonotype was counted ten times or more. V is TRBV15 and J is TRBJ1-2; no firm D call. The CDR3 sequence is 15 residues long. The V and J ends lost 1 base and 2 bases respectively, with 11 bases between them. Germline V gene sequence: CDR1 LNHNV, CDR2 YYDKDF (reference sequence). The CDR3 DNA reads TGTGCCACCAGCAGAGCCCCACAGAGGAACTATGGCTACACCTTC. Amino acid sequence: CATSRAPQRNYGYTF.

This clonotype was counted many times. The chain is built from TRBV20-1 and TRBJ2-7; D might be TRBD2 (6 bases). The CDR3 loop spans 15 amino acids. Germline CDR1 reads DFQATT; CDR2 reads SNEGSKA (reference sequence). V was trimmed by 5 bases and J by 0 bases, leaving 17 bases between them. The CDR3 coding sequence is TGCAGTGCTGCCTTTCTGACGACTAGCTCCTACGAGCAGTACTTC. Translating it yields CSAAFLTTSSYEQYF.

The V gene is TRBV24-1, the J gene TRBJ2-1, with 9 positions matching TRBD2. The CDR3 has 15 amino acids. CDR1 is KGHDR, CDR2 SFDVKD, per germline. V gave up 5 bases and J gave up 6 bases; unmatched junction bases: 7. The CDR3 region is CATSAQTSGLNEQFF. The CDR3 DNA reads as TGTGCCACCAGTGCCCAGACTAGCGGTCTCAATGAGCAGTTCTTC.

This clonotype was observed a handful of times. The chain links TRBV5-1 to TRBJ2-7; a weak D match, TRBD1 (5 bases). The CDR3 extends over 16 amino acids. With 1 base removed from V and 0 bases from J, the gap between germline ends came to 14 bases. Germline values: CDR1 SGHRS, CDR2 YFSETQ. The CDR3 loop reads CASSLSPGQSSYEQYF. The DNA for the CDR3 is TGCGCCAGCAGCTTGTCCCCAGGGCAGAGCTCCTACGAGCAGTACTTC.

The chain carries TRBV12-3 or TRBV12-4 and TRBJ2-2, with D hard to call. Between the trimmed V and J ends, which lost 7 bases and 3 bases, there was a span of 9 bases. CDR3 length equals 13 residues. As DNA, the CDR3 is TGTGCCAGCACCGTACACTACACCGGGGAGCTGTTTTTT. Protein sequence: CASTVHYTGELFF.